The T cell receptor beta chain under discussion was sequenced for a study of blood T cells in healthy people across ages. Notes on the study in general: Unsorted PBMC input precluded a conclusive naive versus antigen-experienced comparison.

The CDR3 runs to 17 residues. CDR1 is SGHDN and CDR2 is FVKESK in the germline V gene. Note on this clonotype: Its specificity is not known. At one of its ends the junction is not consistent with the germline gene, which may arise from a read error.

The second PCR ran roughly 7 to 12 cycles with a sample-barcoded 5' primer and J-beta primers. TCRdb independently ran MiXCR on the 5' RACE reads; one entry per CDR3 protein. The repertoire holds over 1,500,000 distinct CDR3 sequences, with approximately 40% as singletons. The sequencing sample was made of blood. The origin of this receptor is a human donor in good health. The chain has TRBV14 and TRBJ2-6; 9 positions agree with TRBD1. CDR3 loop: CVSSHGQGQTGANVLTF. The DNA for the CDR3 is TGTGTCAGCAGCCACGGACAGGGGCAGACTGGGGCCAACGTCCTGACTTTC.